This is a list of T cell receptor beta chains from one sample in a study of blood T cell repertoires in COVID-19. Produced via immunoSEQ multiplex PCR; TCRdb's table is partial and in-frame only. There are fewer than 200,000 clones in the sample; nearly 90% occur only once, and 20% to 25% lies in the top ten. Sequenced material: peripheral blood. These receptors originate from a man between 60 and 75 years old with active or convalescent COVID-19. Both conserved end residues are part of each CDR3. Each record gives: clone size, D gene, J gene, V gene, CDR3 protein, CDR3 DNA. D genes are given only for firm matches. Size tells how often a clone was seen (once, few, many) or the class of an expanded clone, and some rows leave it out.

>NA|NA|TRBJ1-5|TRBV6-5
CASSSSGGRDQPQHF
NA
>NA|TRBD2|TRBJ2-7|TRBV2
CASRLGLAGLEQYF
TGTGCCAGCAGGCTGGGACTAGCGGGGTTGGAGCAGTACTTC
>NA|TRBD1|TRBJ2-3|TRBV5-1
CASSLAPGTGPSTDTQYF
TGCGCCAGCAGCTTGGCCCCCGGGACAGGACCAAGCACAGATACGCAGTATTTT
>NA|TRBD1|TRBJ2-1|TRBV7-6
CASSRDRDNEQFF
TGTGCCAGCAGCCGGGACAGGGACAATGAGCAGTTCTTC
>NA|NA|TRBJ1-2|TRBV13
CASSTQDNYGYTF
TGTGCCAGCAGCACCCAGGATAACTATGGCTACACCTTC
>NA|NA|TRBJ2-5|TRBV5-4
CASSLSVSPQETQYF
TGTGCCAGCAGCTTGTCGGTCTCTCCCCAAGAGACCCAGTACTTC
>NA|NA|TRBJ2-5|TRBV7-9
CASSLDLSAYQETQYF
TGTGCCAGCAGCTTAGACCTATCTGCGTACCAAGAGACCCAGTACTTC
>NA|NA|TRBJ2-3|TRBV27
CASSYNTDTQYF
TGTGCCAGCAGTTACAACACAGATACGCAGTATTTT
>NA|NA|TRBJ2-1|TRBV5-1
CASSRGTVVGNEQFF
TGCGCCAGCAGCCGCGGGACGGTTGTCGGCAATGAGCAGTTCTTC
>NA|NA|TRBJ1-2|TRBV7-9
CASSYDTGRDGYTF
TGTGCCAGCAGCTATGACACAGGGAGGGATGGCTACACCTTC
>NA|NA|TRBJ1-6|TRBV2
CASTETAARNSPLHF
TGTGCCAGCACCGAGACCGCGGCTAGAAATTCACCCCTCCACTTT
>NA|NA|TRBJ1-4|TRBV5-6
CASSLALYHEKLFF
TGTGCCAGCAGCTTGGCTCTATATCACGAAAAACTGTTTTTT
>NA|TRBD2|TRBJ2-2|TRBV5-4
CASSLVGLGARTGELFF
TGTGCCAGCAGCTTGGTGGGACTAGGGGCCCGAACCGGGGAGCTGTTTTTT
>NA|NA|TRBJ1-1|TRBV5-1
CASSPGSGNTEAFF
TGCGCCAGCAGCCCAGGAAGTGGGAACACTGAAGCTTTCTTT
>NA|NA|TRBJ1-2|TRBV4-1
CASGGRDGYTF
TGCGCCAGCGGGGGCCGCGATGGCTACACCTTC
>few|NA|TRBJ2-1|TRBV11-2
CASSSPRSGKQFF
TGTGCCAGCAGCTCACCCCGGTCAGGGAAGCAGTTCTTC
>NA|TRBD1|TRBJ2-1|TRBV7-3
CASSLSGGGYNEQFF
TGTGCCAGCAGCTTATCAGGGGGTGGCTACAATGAGCAGTTCTTC
>NA|NA|TRBJ2-1|TRBV7-3
CASSLSRVYNEQFF
TGTGCCAGCAGCTTAAGCAGGGTCTACAATGAGCAGTTCTTC
>NA|TRBD1|TRBJ1-2|TRBV24-1
CATSDAGTEYGYTF
TGTGCCACCAGTGATGCCGGGACAGAATATGGCTACACCTTC
>few|TRBD1|TRBJ2-2|TRBV10-3
CATRPTGATGELFF
TGTGCCACCCGACCGACAGGGGCTACCGGGGAGCTGTTTTTT
>once|NA|TRBJ2-5|TRBV6-5
CASSYGTFEETQYF
TGTGCCAGCAGTTACGGTACATTTGAAGAGACCCAGTACTTC
>NA|NA|TRBJ2-7|TRBV10-3
CAIKAGRGAYEQYF
TGTGCCATCAAGGCGGGGCGGGGCGCCTACGAGCAGTACTTC
>NA|NA|TRBJ1-5|TRBV6-5
CASSPGVPFNQPQHF
TGTGCCAGCAGCCCAGGGGTTCCCTTCAATCAGCCCCAGCATTTT
>NA|NA|TRBJ1-1|TRBV3-1/TRBV3-2
CASSEATGNTEAFF
TGTGCCAGCAGCGAGGCTACGGGGAACACTGAAGCTTTCTTT
>NA|TRBD1|TRBJ1-4|TRBV7-9
CASSLGGTGGHEKLFF
TGTGCCAGCAGCTTAGGAGGGACAGGGGGCCATGAAAAACTGTTTTTT
>NA|NA|TRBJ2-5|TRBV21-1
CAPLKGGQETQYF
TGTGCCCCCCTCAAGGGAGGCCAAGAGACCCAGTACTTC
>NA|NA|TRBJ2-5|TRBV2
CASSERETQYF
TGTGCCAGCAGTGAACGGGAGACCCAGTACTTC
>NA|NA|TRBJ1-2|TRBV6-2/TRBV6-3
CASSYEGAYGYTF
TGTGCCAGCAGTTACGAAGGGGCCTATGGCTACACCTTC
>NA|TRBD1|TRBJ1-1|TRBV19
CASSIRDSKTEAFF
TGTGCCAGTAGTATCCGGGACAGTAAAACCGAAGCTTTCTTT
>NA|NA|TRBJ2-5|TRBV5-6
CASSLEWWGGDLISETQYF
TGTGCCAGCAGCTTGGAGTGGTGGGGCGGGGATTTGATCTCGGAGACCCAGTACTTC
>NA|NA|TRBJ2-1|TRBV3-1/TRBV3-2
CASSHDFQYNEQFF
TGTGCCAGCAGCCATGATTTCCAGTACAATGAGCAGTTCTTC
>NA|NA|TRBJ1-4|TRBV21-1
CASSKEPRDEKLFF
TGTGCCAGCAGCAAAGAACCCAGGGATGAAAAACTGTTTTTT
>NA|NA|TRBJ2-3|TRBV5-4
CASSLRGDYHTQYF
TGTGCCAGCAGCTTGAGGGGGGACTATCATACGCAGTATTTT
>NA|NA|TRBJ2-7|TRBV15
CATSRGRFYGEQYF
TGTGCCACCAGCAGAGGGCGGTTTTACGGCGAGCAGTACTTC
>NA|TRBD2|TRBJ2-5|TRBV2
CASSGGLAVETQYF
TGTGCCAGCAGTGGGGGACTAGCGGTAGAGACCCAGTACTTC
>NA|TRBD2|TRBJ2-3|TRBV9
CASSVVGSGKTGDTQYF
TGTGCCAGCAGCGTAGTAGGTAGCGGGAAAACAGGGGATACGCAGTATTTT
>NA|NA|TRBJ1-1|TRBV6-5
CASMILQDTEAFF
TGTGCCAGCATGATTTTACAGGACACTGAAGCTTTCTTT
>NA|TRBD1|TRBJ2-3|TRBV29-1
CSVERQGAIGTDTQYF
TGCAGCGTTGAAAGACAGGGGGCGATCGGCACAGATACGCAGTATTTT
>NA|TRBD1|TRBJ1-2|TRBV2
CASRYRGESGGYTF
TGTGCCAGCAGATACAGGGGCGAGTCGGGAGGCTACACCTTC
>NA|NA|TRBJ1-5|TRBV21-1
CASSTNRGCNQPQHF
TGTGCCAGCAGCACCAACAGGGGGTGCAATCAGCCCCAGCATTTT
>NA|TRBD1|TRBJ2-3|TRBV19
CASSMLQGEGTDTQYF
TGTGCCAGTAGTATGTTGCAGGGGGAAGGCACAGATACGCAGTATTTT
>NA|NA|TRBJ2-5|TRBV2
CASNPGQTQETQYF
TGTGCCAGCAATCCCGGACAGACCCAAGAGACCCAGTACTTC
>NA|TRBD1|TRBJ2-7|TRBV29-1
CSVEGAGTGDEQYF
TGCAGCGTTGAAGGCGCCGGGACAGGGGACGAGCAGTACTTC
>NA|TRBD1|TRBJ1-2|TRBV6-1
CASSEIGQGGGGYTF
TGTGCCAGCAGTGAAATCGGACAGGGGGGTGGTGGCTACACCTTC
>NA|NA|TRBJ1-6|TRBV5-4
CASSLDGGLNSPLHF
TGTGCCAGCAGCTTAGATGGAGGGCTTAATTCACCCCTCCACTTT
>NA|NA|TRBJ2-7|TRBV27
CASTRLSGGASREQYF
TGTGCCAGCACCAGACTCTCGGGGGGCGCCTCTCGCGAGCAGTACTTC
>NA|NA|TRBJ2-1|TRBV5-1
CASKSEAGLYNEQFF
TGCGCCAGCAAATCTGAAGCGGGCCTCTACAATGAGCAGTTCTTC
>NA|NA|TRBJ1-3|TRBV5-4
CASSLGRSDTIYF
TGTGCCAGCAGCTTGGGTAGGAGTGACACCATATATTTT
>NA|TRBD2|TRBJ2-1|TRBV9
CASSGTSLHGEQFF
TGTGCCAGCAGCGGGACTAGCCTTCACGGTGAGCAGTTCTTC
>NA|TRBD2|TRBJ2-1|TRBV3-1/TRBV3-2
CASSPALLAGQAGRQFF
TGTGCCAGCAGCCCGGCCCTACTAGCGGGGCAAGCGGGACGGCAGTTCTTC
>NA|NA|TRBJ1-3|TRBV5-1
CASSSGLISGNTIYF
TGCGCCAGCAGCTCTGGACTCATATCTGGAAACACCATATATTTT
>NA|NA|TRBJ1-2|TRBV6-5
CASSYSTQTNYGYTF
TGTGCCAGCAGTTACTCGACTCAGACTAACTATGGCTACACCTTC
>once|TRBD1|TRBJ2-1|TRBV11-3
CASSHWDRNMDEQFF
TGTGCCAGCAGCCATTGGGACAGAAACATGGATGAGCAGTTCTTC
>NA|NA|TRBJ1-6|TRBV19
CASSLPRGSNSPLHF
TGTGCCAGTAGTCTCCCTAGAGGGTCGAATTCACCCCTCCACTTT
>NA|NA|TRBJ2-3|TRBV10-3
CAVANRTSTDTQYF
TGTGCCGTCGCGAACAGAACTAGCACAGATACGCAGTATTTT
>few|NA|TRBJ2-5|TRBV25-1
CASSAGETQYF
TGTGCCAGCAGTGCCGGAGAGACCCAGTACTTC
>once|NA|TRBJ2-1|TRBV27
CASSFGLYNEQFF
TGTGCCAGCAGTTTCGGACTCTACAATGAGCAGTTCTTC
>NA|NA|TRBJ1-4|TRBV23-1
CASSQSAGESGEKLFF
TGCGCCAGCAGTCAATCGGCGGGGGAGAGCGGAGAAAAACTGTTTTTT
>NA|NA|TRBJ1-1|TRBV19
CASTTNPGTSMNTEAFF
TGTGCCAGTACCACTAATCCCGGGACAAGCATGAACACTGAAGCTTTCTTT